The rows below give T cell receptor beta chains drawn from one sample of a study of T cells after yellow fever vaccination. Using its own MiXCR run on the 5' RACE reads, TCRdb lists one record per CDR3 protein. Of a few hundred thousand distinct CDR3 sequences in the sample, 4% to 5.5% are singletons; the top ten hold 15% to 20%. The sequencing used PBMCs, collected 15 days after the yellow fever booster vaccination. These receptor sequences come from a man aged 18 to 35 who received the YFV17D yellow fever vaccine. The CDR3 runs from the conserved cysteine through the conserved F or W. The D gene is left open where the match is weak. Not all rows give a size; the values are once, few, many and, for expanded clones, a class.

abundance: few
d_gene: NA
v_gene: TRBV4-1
j_gene: TRBJ2-7
CDR3aa: CASSHGLGYEQYF
CDR3nt: TGCGCCAGCAGCCACGGCCTAGGGTACGAGCAGTACTTC

abundance: many
d_gene: TRBD2
v_gene: TRBV4-3
j_gene: TRBJ2-1
CDR3aa: CASSRTSGGPSWGDEQFF
CDR3nt: TGCGCCAGCAGCCGGACTAGCGGGGGCCCTTCGTGGGGGGATGAGCAGTTCTTC

abundance: few
d_gene: NA
v_gene: TRBV5-1
j_gene: TRBJ2-2
CDR3aa: CASRWVVSVTGELFF
CDR3nt: TGCGCCAGCAGATGGGTAGTAAGCGTCACCGGGGAGCTGTTTTTT

abundance: NA
d_gene: NA
v_gene: TRBV7-2
j_gene: TRBJ1-5
CDR3aa: CASSLAWAIGGQPQHF
CDR3nt: TGTGCCAGCAGCTTAGCGTGGGCTATCGGAGGTCAGCCCCAGCATTTT

abundance: NA
d_gene: TRBD1
v_gene: TRBV29-1
j_gene: TRBJ1-2
CDR3aa: CSVGLGQENRAEEYGYTF
CDR3nt: TGCAGCGTGGGGTTAGGACAGGAGAATCGGGCTGAGGAATATGGCTACACCTTC

abundance: few
d_gene: NA
v_gene: TRBV6-2/TRBV6-3
j_gene: TRBJ2-6
CDR3aa: CASSYAAGANVLTF
CDR3nt: TGTGCCAGCAGTTATGCGGCAGGGGCCAACGTCCTGACTTTC

abundance: many
d_gene: NA
v_gene: TRBV20-1
j_gene: TRBJ2-1
CDR3aa: CSARRAPYNEQFF
CDR3nt: TGCAGTGCGCGCCGGGCCCCGTACAATGAGCAGTTCTTC

abundance: NA
d_gene: NA
v_gene: TRBV4-1
j_gene: TRBJ2-3
CDR3aa: CASSFSGADTLYF
CDR3nt: TGCGCCAGCAGCTTCTCTGGGGCCGATACGCTGTATTTT

abundance: many
d_gene: NA
v_gene: TRBV24-1
j_gene: TRBJ2-3
CDR3aa: CATSDSGPYTDTQYF
CDR3nt: TGTGCCACCAGTGATTCCGGGCCATACACAGATACGCAGTATTTT

abundance: many
d_gene: TRBD1
v_gene: TRBV15
j_gene: TRBJ1-5
CDR3aa: CATSRDRGPGQPQHF
CDR3nt: TGTGCCACCAGCAGAGACAGGGGGCCCGGGCAGCCCCAGCATTTT

abundance: NA
d_gene: NA
v_gene: TRBV3-1
j_gene: TRBJ1-5
CDR3aa: CASSQGAANQPQHF
CDR3nt: TGTGCCAGCAGCCAAGGTGCGGCGAATCAGCCCCAGCATTTT

abundance: few
d_gene: NA
v_gene: TRBV7-3
j_gene: TRBJ2-2
CDR3aa: CASSASPPGPDTGELFF
CDR3nt: TGTGCCAGCAGCGCCTCACCCCCGGGACCAGACACCGGGGAGCTGTTTTTT

abundance: many
d_gene: NA
v_gene: TRBV5-6
j_gene: TRBJ1-2
CDR3aa: CASSLALAVANYGYTF
CDR3nt: TGTGCCAGCAGCTTGGCCCTGGCGGTCGCTAACTATGGCTACACCTTC

abundance: many
d_gene: NA
v_gene: TRBV6-5
j_gene: TRBJ1-2
CDR3aa: CASRETGMYGYTF
CDR3nt: TGTGCCAGCAGGGAAACAGGGATGTATGGCTACACCTTC

abundance: few
d_gene: NA
v_gene: TRBV28
j_gene: TRBJ1-2
CDR3aa: CASSLMRVGYTF
CDR3nt: TGTGCCAGCAGTCTTATGAGGGTCGGCTACACCTTC

abundance: NA
d_gene: NA
v_gene: TRBV12-3/TRBV12-4
j_gene: TRBJ1-5
CDR3aa: CASSFGGEGNQPQHF
CDR3nt: TGTGCCAGCAGTTTCGGGGGGGAGGGCAATCAGCCCCAGCATTTT

abundance: NA
d_gene: TRBD2
v_gene: TRBV9
j_gene: TRBJ2-5
CDR3aa: CASSPGGGPGETQYF
CDR3nt: TGTGCCAGCTCCCCTGGCGGGGGGCCGGGAGAGACCCAGTACTTC

abundance: many
d_gene: TRBD2
v_gene: TRBV9
j_gene: TRBJ2-1
CDR3aa: CASRDSGSSYNEQFF
CDR3nt: TGTGCCAGCAGGGATAGCGGGAGCTCCTACAATGAGCAGTTCTTC

abundance: NA
d_gene: TRBD1
v_gene: TRBV7-9
j_gene: TRBJ1-1
CDR3aa: CASSLGQGSVNTEAFF
CDR3nt: TGTGCCAGCAGCTTGGGACAGGGATCTGTGAACACTGAAGCTTTCTTT

abundance: few
d_gene: NA
v_gene: TRBV28
j_gene: TRBJ2-1
CDR3aa: CASNEGHPGDNEQFF
CDR3nt: TGTGCCAGCAACGAGGGACATCCAGGGGACAATGAGCAGTTCTTC

abundance: NA
d_gene: NA
v_gene: TRBV24-1
j_gene: TRBJ1-1
CDR3aa: CATLYGRDTEAFF
CDR3nt: TGTGCCACCCTTTACGGACGGGACACTGAAGCTTTCTTT

abundance: many
d_gene: TRBD1
v_gene: TRBV9
j_gene: TRBJ2-5
CDR3aa: CASSARSGTGGVETQYF
CDR3nt: TGTGCCAGCAGCGCCCGTTCCGGGACAGGGGGCGTAGAGACCCAGTACTTC

abundance: NA
d_gene: NA
v_gene: TRBV4-3
j_gene: TRBJ1-4
CDR3aa: CASSQGRGEKLFF
CDR3nt: TGCGCCAGCAGCCAAGGGAGAGGTGAAAAACTGTTTTTT

abundance: many
d_gene: NA
v_gene: TRBV5-8
j_gene: TRBJ2-5
CDR3aa: CASSGWTVAQETQYF
CDR3nt: TGTGCCAGCAGCGGATGGACGGTGGCCCAGGAGACCCAGTACTTC

abundance: many
d_gene: TRBD2
v_gene: TRBV6-5
j_gene: TRBJ2-4
CDR3aa: CASSYSTSGGNIQYF
CDR3nt: TGTGCCAGCAGTTACTCGACTAGCGGGGGGAACATTCAGTACTTC

abundance: many
d_gene: TRBD2
v_gene: TRBV4-2
j_gene: TRBJ2-1
CDR3aa: CASSQGAGTSRSYNEQFF
CDR3nt: TGTGCCAGCAGCCAGGGGGCCGGGACTAGCCGATCCTACAATGAGCAGTTCTTC

abundance: NA
d_gene: TRBD2
v_gene: TRBV15
j_gene: TRBJ2-1
CDR3aa: CATSRPRLAGQSSYNEQFF
CDR3nt: TGTGCCACCAGCAGACCACGACTAGCGGGTCAGAGCTCCTACAATGAGCAGTTCTTC

abundance: many
d_gene: TRBD1
v_gene: TRBV30
j_gene: TRBJ1-1
CDR3aa: CAWSVRDRGMRTFF
CDR3nt: TGTGCCTGGAGTGTGCGGGACAGGGGTATGCGAACTTTCTTT

abundance: NA
d_gene: TRBD2
v_gene: TRBV10-3
j_gene: TRBJ2-7
CDR3aa: CAIGGLAGDEQYF
CDR3nt: TGTGCCATCGGGGGACTAGCGGGGGACGAGCAGTACTTC

abundance: many
d_gene: NA
v_gene: TRBV20-1
j_gene: TRBJ1-1
CDR3aa: CSARVRPGAEAFF
CDR3nt: TGCAGTGCTAGAGTCCGGCCTGGGGCTGAAGCTTTCTTT

abundance: many
d_gene: TRBD2
v_gene: TRBV7-3
j_gene: TRBJ2-1
CDR3aa: CASSLQAGGRDEQFF
CDR3nt: TGTGCCAGCAGCTTACAAGCGGGGGGGCGGGATGAGCAGTTCTTC

abundance: few
d_gene: NA
v_gene: TRBV6-5
j_gene: TRBJ2-1
CDR3aa: CASSYSGLGNEQFF
CDR3nt: TGTGCCAGCAGTTACTCGGGACTCGGCAATGAGCAGTTCTTC

abundance: many
d_gene: NA
v_gene: TRBV12-3/TRBV12-4
j_gene: TRBJ1-5
CDR3aa: CASSFQPQNQPQHF
CDR3nt: TGTGCCAGCAGTTTTCAACCCCAAAATCAGCCCCAGCATTTT

abundance: NA
d_gene: NA
v_gene: TRBV20-1
j_gene: TRBJ1-2
CDR3aa: CSASRSRTGHYGYTF
CDR3nt: TGCAGTGCTAGCCGTAGTAGAACAGGCCACTATGGCTACACCTTC

abundance: many
d_gene: NA
v_gene: TRBV4-1
j_gene: TRBJ1-4
CDR3aa: CASSQVSLQGGANEKLFF
CDR3nt: TGCGCCAGCAGCCAAGTTTCCCTGCAGGGTGGTGCTAATGAAAAACTGTTTTTT